The source of this TCR beta chain is a study of T cells in localized non-small cell lung cancer. General study findings and limits: Heterogeneity is still possible, as just one tumor region was sequenced. Median approximately 58 top-100 tumor clones were shared with paired adjacent lung. Uninvolved adjacent lung showed peak T cell clonality, exceeding tumor. Higher T cell density in the blood was associated with longer overall survival, whereas higher adjacent-lung clonality associated with shorter survival.

The assay was immunoSEQ multiplex PCR, and TCRdb's table has in-frame clones only and misses some. The repertoire has several thousand clones, roughly 86% of them found once; the top ten carry under 2.5%. Germline V gene sequence: CDR1 LNHDA, CDR2 SQIVND (reference sequence). The CDR3 runs 14 residues. The germline V and J ends were trimmed by 4 bases and 4 bases, with 13 bases remaining between them. Turning to this clone: Its target is unknown.

This chain connects TRBV19 to TRBJ1-2; unclear D gene. The TCR originated in a female donor older than 55 with stage II squamous cell lung carcinoma. This material consisted of peripheral blood, taken before any cancer treatment. This CDR3 is CASSTDGRSYGYTF. In DNA form, the CDR3 reads TGTGCCAGTAGTACGGACGGCAGATCCTATGGCTACACCTTC.